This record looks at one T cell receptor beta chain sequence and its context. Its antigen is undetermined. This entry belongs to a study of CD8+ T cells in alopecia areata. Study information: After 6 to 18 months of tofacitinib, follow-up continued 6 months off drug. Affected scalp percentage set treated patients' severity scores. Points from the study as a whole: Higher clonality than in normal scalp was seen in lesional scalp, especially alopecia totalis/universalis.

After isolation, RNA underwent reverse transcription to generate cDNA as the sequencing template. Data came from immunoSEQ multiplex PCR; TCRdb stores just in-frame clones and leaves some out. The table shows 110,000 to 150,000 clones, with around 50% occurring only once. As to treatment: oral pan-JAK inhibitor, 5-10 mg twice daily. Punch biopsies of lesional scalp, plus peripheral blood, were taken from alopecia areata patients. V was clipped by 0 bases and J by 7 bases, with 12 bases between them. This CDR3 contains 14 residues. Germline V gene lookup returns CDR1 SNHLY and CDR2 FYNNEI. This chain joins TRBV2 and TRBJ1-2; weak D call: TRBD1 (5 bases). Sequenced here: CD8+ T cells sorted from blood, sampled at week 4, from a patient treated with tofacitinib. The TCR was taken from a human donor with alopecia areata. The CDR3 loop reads CASSEAPRVGGYTF. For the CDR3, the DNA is TGTGCCAGCAGTGAAGCGCCCAGGGTAGGTGGCTACACCTTC.